This T cell receptor beta chain comes out of a study of blood T cell repertoires in COVID-19. In the study's own analysis: Amplifying reference gene primers gave estimates of nucleated cell counts. Here immunoSEQ multiplex PCR was the method, and the copy in TCRdb shows in-frame clones only, minus some. The D gene and trimming were derived from the DNA, and the V and J assignments and clone size from that table. The repertoire holds about 130,000 clones, with about 80% as singletons. CDR3 length equals 17 residues. Trimming removed 1 base from V and 2 bases from J, with 15 bases in between. Per the germline V gene, CDR1 is LGHDT and CDR2 is YNNKEL (reference sequence).

The sample taken for sequencing was peripheral blood. This clonotype was sampled from a man aged 35 to 55 with active or convalescent COVID-19. The chain combines TRBV3-1 (or the pseudogene TRBV3-2) with TRBJ2-1; no clear D gene. CDR3 nucleotides: TGTGCCAGCAGCCAAGCGTTAGACTCCGAGACCTACAATGAGCAGTTCTTC. It is translated as CASSQALDSETYNEQFF.